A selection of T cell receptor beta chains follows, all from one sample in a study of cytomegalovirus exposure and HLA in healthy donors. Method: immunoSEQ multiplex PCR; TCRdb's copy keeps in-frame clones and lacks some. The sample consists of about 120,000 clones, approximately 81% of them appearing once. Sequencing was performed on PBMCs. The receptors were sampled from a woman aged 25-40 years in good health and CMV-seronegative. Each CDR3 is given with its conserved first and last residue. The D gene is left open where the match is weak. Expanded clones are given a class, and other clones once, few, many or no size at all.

CDR3: CASSPGRVGSLTGELFF; DNA: TGTGCCAGCAGCCCGGGGAGGGTCGGTTCCCTCACCGGGGAGCTGTTTTTT; J: TRBJ2-2; size: NA; D: TRBD2; V: TRBV7-3
CDR3: CASSEWATQDYEQYF; DNA: TGTGCCAGCAGTGAATGGGCTACCCAGGACTACGAGCAGTACTTC; J: TRBJ2-7; size: NA; D: NA; V: TRBV6-1
CDR3: CASSIARGGTGELFF; DNA: TGTGCCAGTAGTATAGCCAGGGGCGGTACCGGGGAGCTGTTTTTT; J: TRBJ2-2; size: NA; D: NA; V: TRBV19
CDR3: CASSMTSGRISAWEQYF; DNA: TGTGCCAGTAGTATGACTAGCGGGAGAATATCGGCGTGGGAGCAGTACTTC; J: TRBJ2-7; size: NA; D: TRBD2; V: TRBV19
CDR3: CASSLDRGSGNTIYF; DNA: TGTGCCAGCAGCCTGGACAGGGGGAGTGGAAACACCATATATTTT; J: TRBJ1-3; size: NA; D: TRBD1; V: TRBV2
CDR3: CASSQLAEQFF; DNA: TGTGCCAGCAGCCAACTTGCGGAGCAGTTCTTC; J: TRBJ2-1; size: NA; D: NA; V: TRBV14
CDR3: CASSPNFAREVVYEQYF; DNA: TGTGCCAGTAGTCCCAACTTCGCGCGGGAGGTCGTCTACGAGCAGTACTTC; J: TRBJ2-7; size: once; D: TRBD2; V: TRBV19
CDR3: CSSSSAGTGGYEQYF; DNA: TGTTCCAGCAGCTCCGCCGGGACAGGGGGCTACGAGCAGTACTTC; J: TRBJ2-7; size: NA; D: TRBD1; V: TRBV7-9
CDR3: CASSHGLAVRTGELFF; DNA: TGTGCCAGCAGCCACGGACTAGCCGTACGCACCGGGGAGCTGTTTTTT; J: TRBJ2-2; size: NA; D: TRBD2; V: TRBV11-2
CDR3: CATSRDRGQETQYF; DNA: TGTGCCACCAGCAGAGATCGGGGGCAAGAGACCCAGTACTTC; J: TRBJ2-5; size: NA; D: NA; V: TRBV15
CDR3: CASSLGLAAGELFF; DNA: TGCGCCAGCAGCTTGGGGCTAGCAGCCGGGGAGCTGTTTTTT; J: TRBJ2-2; size: NA; D: NA; V: TRBV5-1
CDR3: CASSYIFPGTSGANTGELFF; DNA: TGTGCCAGCAGCTATATTTTCCCGGGGACTAGCGGGGCTAACACCGGGGAGCTGTTTTTT; J: TRBJ2-2; size: NA; D: TRBD2; V: TRBV27
CDR3: CASGVLAGVRDEQFF; DNA: TGCGCCAGCGGAGTTTTAGCGGGAGTAAGGGATGAGCAGTTCTTC; J: TRBJ2-1; size: NA; D: TRBD2; V: TRBV5-1
CDR3: CASSDGTSGTDTQYF; DNA: TGTGCCAGCAGTGACGGGACTAGCGGAACAGATACGCAGTATTTT; J: TRBJ2-3; size: NA; D: TRBD2; V: TRBV6-4
CDR3: CASSLWTSGSTGELFF; DNA: TGTGCCAGCAGCCTATGGACTAGCGGGAGCACCGGGGAGCTGTTTTTT; J: TRBJ2-2; size: NA; D: TRBD2; V: TRBV7-8
CDR3: CASSLGTSGSQDTQYF; DNA: TGCGCCAGCAGTCTGGGGACTAGCGGGAGCCAAGATACGCAGTATTTT; J: TRBJ2-3; size: once; D: TRBD2; V: TRBV5-1
CDR3: CAWSSTSDKRAYEQYF; DNA: TGTGCCTGGAGTTCAACTAGCGACAAAAGAGCCTACGAGCAGTACTTC; J: TRBJ2-7; size: NA; D: TRBD2; V: TRBV30
CDR3: CASSPRTGKETQYF; DNA: TGTGCCAGCAGTCCCCGGACAGGGAAAGAGACCCAGTACTTC; J: TRBJ2-5; size: few; D: TRBD1; V: TRBV28
CDR3: CASILEGSSYNEQFF; DNA: TGTGCCAGTATACTTGAGGGATCCTCCTACAATGAGCAGTTCTTC; J: TRBJ2-1; size: NA; D: NA; V: TRBV19
CDR3: CASSQDGQREVGETQYF; DNA: TGTGCCAGCAGCCAAGATGGCCAGCGGGAGGTGGGAGAGACCCAGTACTTC; J: TRBJ2-5; size: NA; D: TRBD2; V: TRBV4-2
CDR3: CASSAKSGGSYNEQFF; DNA: TGTGCCAGCAGCGCCAAGTCAGGGGGCTCCTACAATGAGCAGTTCTTC; J: TRBJ2-1; size: NA; D: TRBD1; V: TRBV7-9
CDR3: CASSPQGYTGELFF; DNA: TGTGCCAGCAGTCCACAGGGTTACACCGGGGAGCTGTTTTTT; J: TRBJ2-2; size: once; D: NA; V: TRBV27
CDR3: CASGPSGRGVNEKLFF; DNA: TGTGCTAGTGGTCCCTCAGGGAGGGGAGTTAATGAAAAACTGTTTTTT; J: TRBJ1-4; size: once; D: NA; V: TRBV12-5
CDR3: CASSPPSVNEQFF; DNA: TGTGCCAGCAGCCCCCCTAGCGTCAACGAGCAGTTCTTC; J: TRBJ2-1; size: NA; D: NA; V: TRBV7-9
CDR3: CASSLSPSSYNEQFF; DNA: TGTGCCAGCAGTTTATCGCCTAGCTCCTACAATGAGCAGTTCTTC; J: TRBJ2-1; size: NA; D: NA; V: TRBV27
CDR3: CAGRNQGTGELFF; DNA: TGTGCCGGTCGGAATCAGGGCACCGGGGAGCTGTTTTTT; J: TRBJ2-2; size: NA; D: NA; V: TRBV19
CDR3: CASSIPAVAGNTIYF; DNA: TGTGCCAGTAGTATCCCTGCAGTTGCTGGAAACACCATATATTTT; J: TRBJ1-3; size: NA; D: NA; V: TRBV19
CDR3: CAISPAGGSYEQYF; DNA: TGTGCCATCAGTCCAGCGGGAGGATCCTACGAGCAGTACTTC; J: TRBJ2-7; size: NA; D: TRBD2; V: TRBV10-3
CDR3: CASSVGGTGTDEQFF; DNA: TGTGCCAGCAGCGTAGGAGGGACAGGGACGGATGAGCAGTTCTTC; J: TRBJ2-1; size: NA; D: TRBD1; V: TRBV9
CDR3: CASSTITGAETQYF; DNA: TGTGCCAGCAGCACAATAACGGGAGCAGAGACCCAGTACTTC; J: TRBJ2-5; size: NA; D: NA; V: TRBV5-4
CDR3: CASSLDSGQGGVQPQHF; DNA: TGTGCCAGCAGCTTAGACTCAGGACAGGGAGGAGTTCAGCCCCAGCATTTT; J: TRBJ1-5; size: NA; D: TRBD1; V: TRBV7-8
CDR3: CASSSLADNTGELFF; DNA: TGTGCCAGCAGCTCCTTAGCGGACAACACCGGGGAGCTGTTTTTT; J: TRBJ2-2; size: NA; D: NA; V: TRBV7-7
CDR3: CATPDSRQNTEAFF; DNA: TGTGCCACCCCAGATAGTCGACAGAACACTGAAGCTTTCTTT; J: TRBJ1-1; size: NA; D: NA; V: TRBV7-9
CDR3: CASSVVGVSYNEQFF; DNA: TGTGCCAGCAGCGTAGTGGGAGTATCCTACAATGAGCAGTTCTTC; J: TRBJ2-1; size: NA; D: NA; V: TRBV9
CDR3: CASSLAGGPEQYF; DNA: TGCGCCAGCAGCTTGGCAGGGGGCCCCGAGCAGTACTTC; J: TRBJ2-7; size: NA; D: TRBD1; V: TRBV5-1
CDR3: CATGRYLVQGYEQYF; DNA: TGTGCCACCGGCCGATATTTAGTACAGGGCTACGAGCAGTACTTC; J: TRBJ2-7; size: NA; D: NA; V: TRBV15
CDR3: CASSFPSGYNEQFF; DNA: TGTGCCAGCAGTTTCCCTAGCGGGTACAATGAGCAGTTCTTC; J: TRBJ2-1; size: NA; D: TRBD2; V: TRBV28
CDR3: CASSLGFLQGNGNTIYF; DNA: TGTGCCAGCAGCTTGGGATTCCTACAGGGCAATGGAAACACCATATATTTT; J: TRBJ1-3; size: NA; D: NA; V: TRBV5-5
CDR3: CSVEETDNEQFF; DNA: TGCAGCGTTGAAGAGACTGACAATGAGCAGTTCTTC; J: TRBJ2-1; size: NA; D: NA; V: TRBV29-1
CDR3: CASSYRQSDYGYTF; DNA: TGTGCCAGCAGTTATCGACAGTCCGACTATGGCTACACCTTC; J: TRBJ1-2; size: NA; D: NA; V: TRBV6-5
CDR3: CASSPRSPRIKTDTQYF; DNA: TGTGCCAGCAGCCCCCGGAGCCCTCGAATAAAGACAGATACGCAGTATTTT; J: TRBJ2-3; size: NA; D: NA; V: TRBV11-2
CDR3: CASSSNSGSGRDTQYF; DNA: TGTGCCAGCAGCTCCAATAGCGGGAGTGGCAGAGATACGCAGTATTTT; J: TRBJ2-3; size: NA; D: TRBD2; V: TRBV7-9
CDR3: CATSTGVGAGWTGELFF; DNA: TGTGCCACCAGCACTGGGGTGGGGGCGGGCTGGACCGGGGAGCTGTTTTTT; J: TRBJ2-2; size: NA; D: NA; V: TRBV15
CDR3: CASSVLAGDTDTQYF; DNA: TGTGCCAGCAGTGTACTAGCGGGAGACACAGATACGCAGTATTTT; J: TRBJ2-3; size: NA; D: TRBD2; V: TRBV9
CDR3: CASSIRQGACEQYF; DNA: TGTGCCAGCAGCATAAGACAGGGGGCTTGCGAGCAGTACTTC; J: TRBJ2-7; size: NA; D: NA; V: TRBV21-1
CDR3: CASSGGLAGDDNEQFF; DNA: TGTGCCAGCAGCGGCGGACTAGCGGGAGACGACAATGAGCAGTTCTTC; J: TRBJ2-1; size: NA; D: TRBD2; V: TRBV5-4
CDR3: CASRTGGRGQPQHF; DNA: TGTGCCAGTAGGACAGGGGGAAGGGGTCAGCCCCAGCATTTT; J: TRBJ1-5; size: NA; D: TRBD1; V: TRBV19
CDR3: CASTSPGTGGYEQYF; DNA: TGTGCCAGCACCTCCCCCGGGACAGGGGGGTACGAGCAGTACTTC; J: TRBJ2-7; size: NA; D: TRBD1; V: TRBV28
CDR3: CSVETDRETQYF; DNA: TGCAGCGTTGAGACGGACAGGGAGACCCAGTACTTC; J: TRBJ2-5; size: once; D: TRBD1; V: TRBV29-1
CDR3: CASSLGTGGANYGYTF; DNA: TGTGCCAGCAGCCTGGGGACAGGGGGCGCTAACTATGGCTACACCTTC; J: TRBJ1-2; size: NA; D: TRBD1; V: TRBV7-9
CDR3: CASSEGPNNQPQHF; DNA: TGTGCCAGCAGTGAAGGGCCGAACAATCAGCCCCAGCATTTT; J: TRBJ1-5; size: NA; D: NA; V: TRBV2
CDR3: CASSDWDRSVGETQYF; DNA: TGTGCCAGCAGCGATTGGGACAGGTCCGTGGGGGAGACCCAGTACTTC; J: TRBJ2-5; size: once; D: TRBD1; V: TRBV7-2
CDR3: CAIGKGDADTQYF; DNA: TGTGCCATCGGAAAGGGGGACGCAGATACGCAGTATTTT; J: TRBJ2-3; size: NA; D: NA; V: TRBV10-3
CDR3: CASSLRLAGGNEQFF; DNA: TGTGCCAGCAGCTTAAGACTAGCGGGAGGGAATGAGCAGTTCTTC; J: TRBJ2-1; size: few; D: TRBD2; V: TRBV7-3